This T cell receptor beta chain was recorded in a study of blood T cell repertoires in COVID-19. The overall study: Sites across the United States, Italy and Spain contributed samples from acute and convalescent COVID-19.

Authors' data handling: Amplification of reference gene primers was used by the study to estimate nucleated cell counts. TCRdb's table, derived via immunoSEQ multiplex PCR, lists solely in-frame clones and lacks some. That table gives V, J and clone size, and the DNA gave D and trimming. Of 130,000 to 150,000 clones listed, 80% to 85% are singletons. CDR1 is LNHDA and CDR2 is SQIVND in the germline V gene (reference sequence). The junction had 2 bases not matched to a gene; V was cut back by 10 bases and J by 8 bases. The length of the CDR3 is 10 residues. Sequenced input: PBMCs or T cells enriched from blood (not recorded which). The TCR was taken from a middle-aged man with acute COVID-19. J is TRBJ2-1 and V is TRBV19; 7 bases are shared with TRBD1. In nucleotides, the CDR3 is TGTGCCAAAACAGGGGATGAGCAGTTCTTC. Protein sequence: CAKTGDEQFF.